This T cell receptor beta chain was recorded in a study of shared clonotypes between healthy human individuals. Study as a whole: CD4 naive cells filled three plates per donor, CD4 memory three, CD8 naive two and CD8 memory one. Study-wide points: Compared with clonotypes that all four donors shared, non-shared clonotypes had lower generation probabilities. Clonotype sharing among the donors was expected to vary with sequencing depth.

Naive-designated CD8 cells lacked CD45RO, were positively enriched for CCR7, and omitted terminally differentiated effector memory CD45RA+ cells. Donors included only healthy HIV-negative adults lacking recent acute infections or vaccinations. V was clipped by 3 bases and J by 3 bases, with 5 bases between them. This CDR3 comprises 12 residues. The germline gives CDR1 MNHNS, CDR2 SASEGT. Profiled with immunoSEQ multiplex PCR; TCRdb holds only in-frame clones, not every one. The sample consists of approximately 2,200,000 clones, more than 85% of them appearing once. Notes on this clone: Its antigen remains unknown.

This TCR was sampled from a man aged 18 to 29 in good health. Some clones in this sample may be carry-over from other donors' samples. Sequencing was performed on naive CD8+ T cells from PBMCs. The V and J genes are TRBV6-1 and TRBJ2-5, with unresolved D. The CDR3 bases are TGTGCCAGCAGTGAGTGGAAAGAGACCCAGTACTTC. It specifies CASSEWKETQYF.